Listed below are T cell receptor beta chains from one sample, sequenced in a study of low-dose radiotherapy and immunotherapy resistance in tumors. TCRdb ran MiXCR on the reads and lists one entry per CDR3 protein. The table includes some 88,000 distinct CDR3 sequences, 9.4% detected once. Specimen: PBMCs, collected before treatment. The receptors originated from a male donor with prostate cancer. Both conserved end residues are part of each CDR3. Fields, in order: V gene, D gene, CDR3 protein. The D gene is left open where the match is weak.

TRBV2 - CASSPTISTGELFF
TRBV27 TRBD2 CASSPGTRSTGELFF
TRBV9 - CASSVMGGSETQYF
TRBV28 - CASSSSSQPQHF
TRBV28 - CASRPGSYTGELFF
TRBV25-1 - CASSNPNEQYF
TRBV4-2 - CASSLGSGTGELFF
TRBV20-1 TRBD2 CSPNSGSHNEQFF
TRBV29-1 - CSVDSNTGSGELFF
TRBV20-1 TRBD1 CSALGQWQETQYF
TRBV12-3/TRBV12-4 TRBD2 CASTLRRLAGAPEQYF
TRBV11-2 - CASRYNVGGEGLSPTDTQYF
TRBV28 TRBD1 CASSRAGTGWVYEQYF